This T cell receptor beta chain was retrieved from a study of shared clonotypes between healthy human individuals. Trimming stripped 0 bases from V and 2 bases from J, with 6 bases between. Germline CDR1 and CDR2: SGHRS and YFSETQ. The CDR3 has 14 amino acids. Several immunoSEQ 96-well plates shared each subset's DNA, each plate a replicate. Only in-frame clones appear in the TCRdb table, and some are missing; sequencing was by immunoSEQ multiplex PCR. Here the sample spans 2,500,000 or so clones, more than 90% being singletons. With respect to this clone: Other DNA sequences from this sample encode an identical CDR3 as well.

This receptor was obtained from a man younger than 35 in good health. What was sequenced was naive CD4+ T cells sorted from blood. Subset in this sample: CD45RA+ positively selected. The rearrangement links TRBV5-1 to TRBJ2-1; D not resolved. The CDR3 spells CASSLERAYNEQFF. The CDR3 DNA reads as TGCGCCAGCAGCTTGGAACGGGCCTACAATGAGCAGTTCTTC.